The 11 T cell receptor beta chains given below trace back to one sample, sequenced in a study of CD8 T cells in ankylosing spondylitis. Findings of the study overall: The study identified a TCR beta motif of several highly homologous variants that appeared characteristic of ankylosing spondylitis blood.

These receptors lack a known antigen. One entry per CDR3 protein, called by TCRdb with MiXCR from the 5' RACE reads. The sample includes fewer than 250,000 distinct CDR3 sequences, around 17% seen only once; the top ten take roughly 42%. Sequences were obtained from blood, either unsorted or a sorted T cell fraction (not recorded which). All receptors derive from a male donor with ankylosing spondylitis.

The chain combines TRBV11-2 with TRBJ2-2; D ambiguous. Germline lookup yields CDR1 SGHAT and CDR2 FQNNGV. Trimming removed 1 base at V and 6 bases at J, with 6 bases between. The CDR3 runs to 13 residues. The CDR3 loop reads CASSLAGAGELFF. CDR3 nucleotides: TGTGCCAGCAGCTTAGCGGGTGCCGGGGAGCTGTTTTTT.

This clonotype appeared many times. This sequence joins TRBV29-1 and TRBJ1-1; maybe TRBD1 (6 bases). Germline V gives CDR1 SQVTM, CDR2 ANQGSEA. Trimming left V 7 bases short and J 1 base short, with 19 bases between. The length of the CDR3 is 15 residues. CDR3 sequence (DNA): TGCAGCGCAAAGGAAACAGGGAAAACGAACACTGAAGCTTTCTTT. Translation gives CSAKETGKTNTEAFF.

The gene calls are TRBV20-1 and TRBJ1-1; D might be TRBD1 (6 bases). With 0 bases removed from V and 1 base from J, the gap between germline ends came to 18 bases. This CDR3 is built from 17 residues. Germline values: CDR1 DFQATT, CDR2 SNEGSKA (reference sequence). The CDR3 nucleotides read TGCAGTGCTAGAGATCTGGGGAGGGACAAACCGAACACTGAAGCTTTCTTT. Amino acids: CSARDLGRDKPNTEAFF.

There are a few counts of this clonotype. The gene calls are TRBV5-1 and TRBJ2-1, with 9 bases aligning to TRBD1. The CDR3 is 16 amino acids. After removal of 1 base from V and 6 bases from J, the junction contained 8 bases not matched to a gene. The germline V gene has CDR1 SGHRS and CDR2 YFSETQ. CDR3 in amino acids: CASSLSPGQGGNEQFF. The CDR3 bases are TGCGCCAGCAGCTTGTCCCCGGGACAGGGAGGCAATGAGCAGTTCTTC.

This clonotype was counted at least ten times. The chain links TRBV7-8 to TRBJ2-7; D not certain. Germline loops: CDR1 SGHVS, CDR2 FQNEAQ. The CDR3 sequence is 14 residues long. The V end was cut by 1 base, the J end by 3 bases, with 10 bases between. The CDR3 reads CASSLEVGNYEQYF. The CDR3 nucleotides are TGTGCCAGCAGCTTAGAAGTCGGCAACTACGAGCAGTACTTC.

There are a few counts of this clonotype. The chain is built from TRBV11-3 and TRBJ2-7, with D unresolved. This CDR3 comprises 13 residues. Trimming left V 5 bases short and J 7 bases short, with 15 bases between. In germline, CDR1 is SGHNT, CDR2 YENEEA. The CDR3 DNA is TGTGCCAGCAGCCCCGGATGGACGGGTGAGCAGTACTTC. Translated, it gives CASSPGWTGEQYF.

This clonotype was seen a handful of times. The chain recombines TRBV7-9 with TRBJ2-1; TRBD2 matches 8 bases. This CDR3 is built from 14 residues. Germline CDR1 and CDR2: SEHNR and FQNEAQ (reference sequence). J lost 2 bases, V lost 5 bases, and 2 bases had no gene match. The CDR3 DNA reads TGTGCCAGCAGCCCGACTAGCGCCTACAATGAGCAGTTCTTC. As protein: CASSPTSAYNEQFF. The full variable domain, with the rest looked up from reference TRBV7-9 and TRBJ2-1, is DTGVSQNPRHKITKRGQNVTFRCDPISEHNRLYWYRQTLGQGPEFLTYFQNEAQLEKSRLLSDRFSAERPKGSFSTLEIQRTEQGDSAMYLCASSPTSAYNEQFFGPGTRLTVL.

This clonotype was seen only a few times. The rearrangement links TRBV4-1 to TRBJ1-1; 9 positions agree with TRBD1. V lost 3 bases to trimming and J lost 1 base; unmatched junction nucleotides: 9. The CDR3 contains 17 residues. CDR1 MGHRA and CDR2 YSYEKL come from the germline V gene. As DNA, the CDR3 is TGCGCCAGCAGCCAGGTCCCGGGACAGGGAACGAACACTGAAGCTTTCTTT. This codes for CASSQVPGQGTNTEAFF.

CDR3: CASSIIAGGLNEQFF. The CDR3 bases are TGTGCCAGCAGCATAATTGCAGGGGGTCTGAATGAGCAGTTCTTC. The chain recombines TRBV5-6 with TRBJ2-1; 7 nucleotides align to TRBD1. From germline, CDR1 is SGHDT and CDR2 YYEEEE. CDR3 size: 15 residues. Trimming cost V 4 bases and J 7 bases; bases outside gene matches: 11.

This clonotype was counted a few times. This sequence joins TRBV6-1 and TRBJ2-3, with 15 bases lining up with TRBD2. Germline loops: CDR1 MNHNS, CDR2 SASEGT. This CDR3 is built from 19 residues. Trimming cost V 5 bases and J 3 bases; bases outside gene matches: 12. CDR3 sequence reads: CASSTPGLAGGLGTDTQYF. The CDR3 nucleotides are TGTGCCAGCAGTACCCCTGGACTAGCGGGGGGGCTGGGAACAGATACGCAGTATTTT.

This clonotype came up a few times. The V gene is TRBV7-2, the J gene TRBJ2-1; D not resolved. The germline gives CDR1 SGHTA, CDR2 FQGNSA. The V gene lost 0 bases and the J gene lost 0 bases, with 12 bases spanning the gap. The CDR3 covers 17 residues. The CDR3 spells CASSLAVGLSSYNEQFF. The CDR3 DNA reads TGTGCCAGCAGCTTAGCAGTCGGGCTGAGCTCCTACAATGAGCAGTTCTTC.